At least ten counts were recorded for the clone carrying this T cell receptor beta chain. No antigen is known for it. The CDR3 consists of 17 residues. Germline V gene lookup returns CDR1 SGHVS and CDR2 FQNEAQ. Trimming took off 5 bases at V and 9 bases at J, with 26 bases between the two ends. The record originates from a study of early T cells in non-severe SARS-CoV-2 infection. Overall study context: Unpaired chains resulted from sequencing bulk RNA of unsorted whole blood.

The TCR library protocol was used to attach unique molecular identifiers. These identifiers were attached to individual cDNA molecules. TCRdb reanalysed the 5' RACE reads using MiXCR and keeps one entry per CDR3 protein. Altogether more than 65,000 distinct CDR3 sequences are present, approximately 13% being singletons, with the ten largest covering approximately 5%. Study observations and caveats: Matching results from VDJdb favored anti-spike CD8 responses, leaving private and CD4 specificities undetected.

The sequence was collected from an adult who was a healthcare worker with PCR-confirmed SARS-CoV-2 infection or an uninfected control (not recorded which). V is TRBV7-8 and J is TRBJ2-1; TRBD2 is a possible D gene (5 bases). Sample: whole blood. In nucleotides, the CDR3 is TGTGCCAGCAGCCCTCCCCTTCGGGAAGTTAAATTTAGTGAGCAGTTCTTC. Its protein is CASSPPLREVKFSEQFF. Drawing the rest from reference TRBV7-8 and TRBJ2-1, the complete variable domain is GAGVSQSPRYKVAKRGQDVALRCDPISGHVSLFWYQQALGQGPEFLTYFQNEAQLDKSGLPSDRFFAERPEGSVSTLKIQRTQQEDSAVYLCASSPPLREVKFSEQFFGPGTRLTVL.